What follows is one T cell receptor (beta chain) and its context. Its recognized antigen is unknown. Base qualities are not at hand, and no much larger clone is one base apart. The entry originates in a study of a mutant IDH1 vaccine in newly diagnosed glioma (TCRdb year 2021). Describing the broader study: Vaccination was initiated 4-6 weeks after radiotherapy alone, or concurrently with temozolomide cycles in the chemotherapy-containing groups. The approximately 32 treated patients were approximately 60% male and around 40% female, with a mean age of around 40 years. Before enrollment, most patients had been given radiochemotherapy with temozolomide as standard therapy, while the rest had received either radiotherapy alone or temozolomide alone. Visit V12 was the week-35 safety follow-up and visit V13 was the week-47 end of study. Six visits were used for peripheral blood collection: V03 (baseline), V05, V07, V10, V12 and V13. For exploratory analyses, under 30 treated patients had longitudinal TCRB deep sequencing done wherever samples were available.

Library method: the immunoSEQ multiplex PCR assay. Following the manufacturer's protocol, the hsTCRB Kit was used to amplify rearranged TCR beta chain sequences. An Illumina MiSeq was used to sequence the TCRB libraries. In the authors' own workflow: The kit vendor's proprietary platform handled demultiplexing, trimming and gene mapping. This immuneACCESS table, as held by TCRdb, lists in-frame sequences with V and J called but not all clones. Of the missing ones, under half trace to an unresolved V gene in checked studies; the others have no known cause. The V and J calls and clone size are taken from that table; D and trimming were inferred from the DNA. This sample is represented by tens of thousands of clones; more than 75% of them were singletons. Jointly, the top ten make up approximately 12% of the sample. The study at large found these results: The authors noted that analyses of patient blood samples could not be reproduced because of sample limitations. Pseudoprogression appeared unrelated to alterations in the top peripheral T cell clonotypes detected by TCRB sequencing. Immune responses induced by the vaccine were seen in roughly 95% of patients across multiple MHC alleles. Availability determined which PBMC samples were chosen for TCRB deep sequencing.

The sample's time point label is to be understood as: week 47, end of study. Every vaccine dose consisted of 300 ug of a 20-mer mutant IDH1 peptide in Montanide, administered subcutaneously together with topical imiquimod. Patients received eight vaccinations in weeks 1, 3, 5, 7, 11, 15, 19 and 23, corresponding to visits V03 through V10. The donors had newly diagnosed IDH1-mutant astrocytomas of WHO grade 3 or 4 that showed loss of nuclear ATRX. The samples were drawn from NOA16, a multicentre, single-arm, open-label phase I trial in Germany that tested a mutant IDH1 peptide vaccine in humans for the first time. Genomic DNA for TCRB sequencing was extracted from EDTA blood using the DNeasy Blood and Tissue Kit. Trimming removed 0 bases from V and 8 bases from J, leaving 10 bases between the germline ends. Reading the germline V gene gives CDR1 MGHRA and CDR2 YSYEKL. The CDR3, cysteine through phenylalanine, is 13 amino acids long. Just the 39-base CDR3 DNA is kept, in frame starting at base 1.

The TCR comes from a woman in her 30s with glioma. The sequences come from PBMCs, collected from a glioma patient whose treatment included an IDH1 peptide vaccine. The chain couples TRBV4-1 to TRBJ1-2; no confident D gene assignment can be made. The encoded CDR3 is CASSQDRSYGYTF. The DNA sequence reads TGCGCCAGCAGCCAAGATAGGAGTTACGGCTACACCTTC.